Sequencing of this T cell receptor (beta chain) was carried out in a study of cytomegalovirus exposure and HLA in healthy donors. Study-level points and caveats: V- and J-gene trimming of TCR beta was linked (in a later analysis) to a missense DCLRE1C variant.

Remarks on this clone: Its specificity is unknown.

The PCR was carried out with 60 Vbeta primers and 13 Jbeta primers. The data were produced by immunoSEQ multiplex PCR, yet TCRdb's version contains in-frame clones alone and is incomplete. Altogether 95,000 to 110,000 clones are present, around 10% being singletons, with the ten largest covering about 5%. The CDR3 contains 14 residues. The junction had 6 bases not matched to a gene; V was cut back by 6 bases and J by 7 bases. The germline CDR1 and CDR2 sequences are MDHEN and SYDVKM. This sequence joins TRBV28 and TRBJ2-2, with TRBD2 identical over 9 bases. Sequenced: PBMCs. This clonotype was sampled from a man in his forties in good health and CMV-seropositive. Here the CDR3 DNA reads TGTGCCAGCAGGGGCGGTAGCGGGAGCGGGGAGCTGTTTTTT. Protein product: CASRGGSGSGELFF.